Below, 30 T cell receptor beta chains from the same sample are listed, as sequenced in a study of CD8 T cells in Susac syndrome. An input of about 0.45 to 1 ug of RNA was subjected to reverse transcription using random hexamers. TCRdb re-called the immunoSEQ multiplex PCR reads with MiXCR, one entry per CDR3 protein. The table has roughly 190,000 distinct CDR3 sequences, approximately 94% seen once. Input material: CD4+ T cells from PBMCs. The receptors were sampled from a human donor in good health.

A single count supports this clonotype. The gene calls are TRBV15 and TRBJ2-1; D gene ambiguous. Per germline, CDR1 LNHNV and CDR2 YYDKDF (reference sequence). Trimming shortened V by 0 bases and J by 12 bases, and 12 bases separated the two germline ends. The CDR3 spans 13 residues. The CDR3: CATSREYGRGQFF. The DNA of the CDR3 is TGTGCCACCAGCAGAGAGTATGGTCGCGGGCAGTTCTTC.

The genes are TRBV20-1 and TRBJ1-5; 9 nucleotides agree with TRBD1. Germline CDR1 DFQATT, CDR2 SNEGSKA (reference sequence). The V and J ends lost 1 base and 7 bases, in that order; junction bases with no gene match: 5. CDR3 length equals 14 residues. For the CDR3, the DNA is TGCAGTGCTAGAGCCGGGACAGGGCGCCAGCCCCAGCATTTT. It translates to CSARAGTGRQPQHF.

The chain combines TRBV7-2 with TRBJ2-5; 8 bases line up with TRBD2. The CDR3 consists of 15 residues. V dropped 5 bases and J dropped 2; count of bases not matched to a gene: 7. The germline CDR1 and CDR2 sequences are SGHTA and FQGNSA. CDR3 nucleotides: TGTGCCAGCAGCCTCTTTAGCGGGGCACAAGAGACCCAGTACTTC. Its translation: CASSLFSGAQETQYF.

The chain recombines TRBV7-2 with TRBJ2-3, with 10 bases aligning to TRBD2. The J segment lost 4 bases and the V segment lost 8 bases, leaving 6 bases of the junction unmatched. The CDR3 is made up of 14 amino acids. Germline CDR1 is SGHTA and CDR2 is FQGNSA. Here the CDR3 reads CASAAGGNSDTQYF. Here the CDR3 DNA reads TGTGCCAGCGCAGCGGGAGGGAATTCAGATACGCAGTATTTT.

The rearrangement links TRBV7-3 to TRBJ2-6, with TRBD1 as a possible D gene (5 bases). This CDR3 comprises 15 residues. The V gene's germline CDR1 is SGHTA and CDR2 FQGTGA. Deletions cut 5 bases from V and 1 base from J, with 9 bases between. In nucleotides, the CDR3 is TGTGCCAGCAGCCCAGGGCAATCTGGGGCCAACGTCCTGACTTTC. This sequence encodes CASSPGQSGANVLTF.

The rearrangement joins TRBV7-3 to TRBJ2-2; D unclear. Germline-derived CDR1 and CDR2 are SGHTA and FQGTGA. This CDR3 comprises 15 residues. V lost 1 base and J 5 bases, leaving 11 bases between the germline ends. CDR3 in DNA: TGTGCCAGCAGCTTAAGTCCAGGATTTACCGGGGAGCTGTTTTTT. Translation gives CASSLSPGFTGELFF.

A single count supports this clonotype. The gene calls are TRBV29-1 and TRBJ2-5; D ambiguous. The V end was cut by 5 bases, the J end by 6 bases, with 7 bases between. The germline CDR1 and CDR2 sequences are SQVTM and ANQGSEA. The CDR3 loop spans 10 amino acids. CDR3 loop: CSVSGQTQYF. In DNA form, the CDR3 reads TGCAGCGTTTCAGGTCAGACCCAGTACTTC.

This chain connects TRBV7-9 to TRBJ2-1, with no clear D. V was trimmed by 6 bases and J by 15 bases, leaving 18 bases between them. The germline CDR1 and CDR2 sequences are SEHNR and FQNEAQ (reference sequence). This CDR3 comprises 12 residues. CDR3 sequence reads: CASRLDGIRRFF. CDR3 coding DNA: TGTGCCAGCAGATTGGACGGAATTCGTCGGTTCTTC.

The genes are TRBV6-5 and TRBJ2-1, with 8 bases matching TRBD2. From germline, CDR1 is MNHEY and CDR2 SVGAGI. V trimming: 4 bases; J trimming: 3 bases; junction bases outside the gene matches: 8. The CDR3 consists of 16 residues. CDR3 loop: CASSSISGSLYNEQFF. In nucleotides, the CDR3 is TGTGCCAGCAGTTCCATCAGCGGGAGCCTCTACAATGAGCAGTTCTTC.

CDR3 sequence (DNA): TGCGCCAGCAGCCCGACCGTCGGACTAGCGACCGGTGAGCAGTTCTTC. It codes for CASSPTVGLATGEQFF. The rearrangement joins TRBV5-1 to TRBJ2-1; 9 nucleotides align to TRBD2. This CDR3 has 16 residues. The V gene's germline CDR1 is SGHRS and CDR2 YFSETQ. V shed 4 bases and J 9 bases; nucleotides not matched to a gene: 14.

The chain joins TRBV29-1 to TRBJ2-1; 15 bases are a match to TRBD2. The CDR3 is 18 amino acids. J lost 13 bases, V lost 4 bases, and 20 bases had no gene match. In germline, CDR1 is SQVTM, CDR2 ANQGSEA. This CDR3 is CSVGGASYTGTSGRLQFF. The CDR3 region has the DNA TGCAGCGTTGGTGGGGCGTCGTATACCGGGACTAGCGGGAGGCTCCAGTTCTTC.

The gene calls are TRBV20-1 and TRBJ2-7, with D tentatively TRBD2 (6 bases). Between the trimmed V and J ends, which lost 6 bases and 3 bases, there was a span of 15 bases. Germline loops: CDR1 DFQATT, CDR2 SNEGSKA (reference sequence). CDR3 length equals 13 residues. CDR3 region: CSAKEVGSYEQYF. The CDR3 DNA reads TGCAGTGCCAAGGAGGTCGGGAGCTACGAGCAGTACTTC.

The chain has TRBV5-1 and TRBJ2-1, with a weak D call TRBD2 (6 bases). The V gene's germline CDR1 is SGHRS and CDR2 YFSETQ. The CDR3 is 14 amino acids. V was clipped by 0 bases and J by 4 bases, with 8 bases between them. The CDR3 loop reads CASSLAGRYNEQFF. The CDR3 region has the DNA TGCGCCAGCAGCTTGGCCGGGAGATACAATGAGCAGTTCTTC.

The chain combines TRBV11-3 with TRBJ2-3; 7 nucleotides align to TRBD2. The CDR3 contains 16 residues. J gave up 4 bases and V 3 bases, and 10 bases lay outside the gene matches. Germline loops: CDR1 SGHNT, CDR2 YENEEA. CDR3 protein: CASSFRAGAASDTQYF. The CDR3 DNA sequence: TGTGCCAGCAGCTTTCGGGCGGGAGCTGCCTCAGATACGCAGTATTTT.

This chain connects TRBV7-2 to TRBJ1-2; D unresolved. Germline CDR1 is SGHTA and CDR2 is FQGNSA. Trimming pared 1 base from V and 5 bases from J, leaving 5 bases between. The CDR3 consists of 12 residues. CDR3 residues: CASSLDLYGYTF. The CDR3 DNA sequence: TGTGCCAGCAGCTTAGATCTGTATGGCTACACCTTC.

The CDR3 nucleotides read TGTGCCAGCAGCCGAGGTAGCGGAGACCCCTCTGGGGCCAACGTCCTGACTTTC. Residues: CASSRGSGDPSGANVLTF. This rearrangement joins TRBV28 to TRBJ2-6; possible D gene TRBD2, 6 bases. Germline values: CDR1 MDHEN, CDR2 SYDVKM. Trimming stripped 6 bases from V and 0 bases from J, with 18 bases between. The CDR3 spans 18 residues.

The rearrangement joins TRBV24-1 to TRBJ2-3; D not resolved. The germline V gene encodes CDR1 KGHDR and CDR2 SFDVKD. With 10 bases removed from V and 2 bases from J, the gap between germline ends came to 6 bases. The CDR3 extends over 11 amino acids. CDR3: CATEDTDTQYF. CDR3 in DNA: TGTGCCACGGAAGACACAGATACGCAGTATTTT.

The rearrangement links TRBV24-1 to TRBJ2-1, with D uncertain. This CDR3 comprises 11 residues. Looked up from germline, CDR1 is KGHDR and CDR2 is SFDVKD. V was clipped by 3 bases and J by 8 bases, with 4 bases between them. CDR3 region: CATSDRDEQFF. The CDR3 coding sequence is TGTGCCACCAGTGATAGGGATGAGCAGTTCTTC.

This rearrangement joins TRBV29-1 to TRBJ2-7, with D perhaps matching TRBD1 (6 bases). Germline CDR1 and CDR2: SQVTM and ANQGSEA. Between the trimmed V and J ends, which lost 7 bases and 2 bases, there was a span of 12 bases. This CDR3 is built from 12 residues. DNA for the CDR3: TGCAGCGCGGGACACTCCACCTACGAGCAGTACTTC. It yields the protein CSAGHSTYEQYF.

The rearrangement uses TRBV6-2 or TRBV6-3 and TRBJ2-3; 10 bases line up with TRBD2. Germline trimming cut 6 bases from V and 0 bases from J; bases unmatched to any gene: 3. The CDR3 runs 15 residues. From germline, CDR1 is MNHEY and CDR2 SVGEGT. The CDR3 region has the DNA TGTGCCAGCAGGCTAGCGGGAGCTAGCACAGATACGCAGTATTTT. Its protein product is CASRLAGASTDTQYF.

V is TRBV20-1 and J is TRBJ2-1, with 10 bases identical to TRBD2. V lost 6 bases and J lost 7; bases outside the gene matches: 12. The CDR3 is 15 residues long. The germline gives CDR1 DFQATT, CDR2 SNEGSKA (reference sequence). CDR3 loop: CSAPQREGLGNEQFF. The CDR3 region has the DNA TGCAGTGCACCCCAGCGGGAGGGCCTCGGGAATGAGCAGTTCTTC.

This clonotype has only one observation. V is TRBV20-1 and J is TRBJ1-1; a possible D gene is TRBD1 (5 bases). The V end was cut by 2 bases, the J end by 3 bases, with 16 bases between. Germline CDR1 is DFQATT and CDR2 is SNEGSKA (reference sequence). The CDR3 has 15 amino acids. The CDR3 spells CSARQRGVYDTEAFF. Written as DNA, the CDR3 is TGCAGTGCTAGACAACGAGGGGTTTACGACACTGAAGCTTTCTTT.

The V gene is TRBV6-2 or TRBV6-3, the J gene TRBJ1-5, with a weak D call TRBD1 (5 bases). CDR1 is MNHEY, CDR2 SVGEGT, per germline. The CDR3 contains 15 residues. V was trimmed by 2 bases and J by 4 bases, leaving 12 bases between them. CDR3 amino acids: CASSYTGGPNQPQHF. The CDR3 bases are TGTGCCAGCAGTTACACGGGGGGACCTAATCAGCCCCAGCATTTT.

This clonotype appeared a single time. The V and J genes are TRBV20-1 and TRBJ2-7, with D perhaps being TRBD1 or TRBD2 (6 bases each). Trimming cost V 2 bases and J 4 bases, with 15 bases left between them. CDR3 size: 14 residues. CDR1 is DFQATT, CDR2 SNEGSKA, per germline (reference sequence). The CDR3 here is CSARSRGLRYEQYF. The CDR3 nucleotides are TGCAGTGCTAGATCCCGGGGGCTACGTTACGAGCAGTACTTC.

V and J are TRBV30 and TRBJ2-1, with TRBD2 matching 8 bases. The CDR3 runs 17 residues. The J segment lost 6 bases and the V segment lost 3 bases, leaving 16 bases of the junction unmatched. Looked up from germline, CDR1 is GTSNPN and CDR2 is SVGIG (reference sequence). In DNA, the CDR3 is TGTGCCTGGAGCCCGGGACCAAGCGGGAGTAGGGTCAATGAGCAGTTCTTC. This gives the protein CAWSPGPSGSRVNEQFF.

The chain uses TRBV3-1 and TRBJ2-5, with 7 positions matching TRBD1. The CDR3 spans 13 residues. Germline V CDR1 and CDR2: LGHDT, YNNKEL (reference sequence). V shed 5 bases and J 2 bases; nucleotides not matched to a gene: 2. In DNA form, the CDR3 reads TGTGCCAGCAGCTCGGGACAGCAAGAGACCCAGTACTTC. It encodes CASSSGQQETQYF.

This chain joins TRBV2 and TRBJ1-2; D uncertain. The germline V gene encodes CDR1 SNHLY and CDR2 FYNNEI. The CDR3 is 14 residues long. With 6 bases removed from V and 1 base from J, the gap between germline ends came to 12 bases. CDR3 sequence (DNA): TGTGCCAGCAGGACTGGTATTCTTAACTATGGCTACACCTTC. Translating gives CASRTGILNYGYTF.

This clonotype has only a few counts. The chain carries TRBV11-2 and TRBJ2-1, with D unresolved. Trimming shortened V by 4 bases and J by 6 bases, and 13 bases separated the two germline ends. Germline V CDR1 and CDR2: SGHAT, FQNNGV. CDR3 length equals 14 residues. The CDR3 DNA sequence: TGTGCCAGCAGCTCGCCCCCCCGGGTCAATGAGCAGTTCTTC. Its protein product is CASSSPPRVNEQFF.

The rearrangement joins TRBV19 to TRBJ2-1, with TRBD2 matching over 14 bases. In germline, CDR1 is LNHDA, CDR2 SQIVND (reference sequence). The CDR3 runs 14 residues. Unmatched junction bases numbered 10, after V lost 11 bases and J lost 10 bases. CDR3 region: CASSGLAGVQEQFF. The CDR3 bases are TGTGCCTCTTCGGGACTAGCGGGAGTGCAGGAGCAGTTCTTC. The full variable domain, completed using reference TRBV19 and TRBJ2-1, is DGGITQSPKYLFRKEGQNVTLSCEQNLNHDAMYWYRQDPGQGLRLIYYSQIVNDFQKGDIAEGYSVSREKKESFPLTVTSAQKNPTAFYLCASSGLAGVQEQFFGPGTRLTVL.

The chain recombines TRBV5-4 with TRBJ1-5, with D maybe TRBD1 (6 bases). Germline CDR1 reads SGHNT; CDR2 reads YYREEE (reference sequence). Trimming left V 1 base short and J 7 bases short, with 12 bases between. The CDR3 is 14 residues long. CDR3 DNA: TGTGCCAGCAGCTTGAACGGGGGCATCCAGCCCCAGCATTTT. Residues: CASSLNGGIQPQHF.